Below are 2 T cell receptor beta chains sequenced from a single sample in a study of regulatory dendritic cells for organ transplantation. CFSE-labeled sorted T cells met regulatory or mature dendritic cells for 5 to 6 days. No antigen is known for these receptors. Profiling relied on immunoSEQ multiplex PCR, and the TCRdb table lists in-frame clones only, not all of them. The sample has approximately 10,000 clones, roughly 70% seen once; the top ten hold around 2.8%. The specimen sequenced was memory CD4+ T cells from blood cultured with regulatory dendritic cells. Subset defined: CD45RO+ memory T cells. The source is a human donor in good health.

The genes are TRBV5-5 and TRBJ2-2, with TRBD2 identical over 10 bases. This CDR3 contains 18 residues. CDR1 is SGHKS and CDR2 is YYEKEE in the germline V gene (reference sequence). V shed 0 bases and J 7 bases; nucleotides not matched to a gene: 12. CDR3 residues: CASSLDWAAGGHIGELFF. CDR3 nucleotide sequence: TGTGCCAGCAGCTTGGATTGGGCAGCGGGGGGGCACATCGGGGAGCTGTTTTTT.

This clone was detected once. The rearrangement joins TRBV27 to TRBJ2-5; D might be TRBD2 (5 bases). The CDR3 is 13 amino acids. V was pared by 0 bases and J by 7 bases, with 9 bases between. The germline CDR1 and CDR2 sequences are MNHEY and SMNVEV (reference sequence). The DNA for the CDR3 is TGTGCCAGCAGTTTATCCGGGGATCGGACCCAGTACTTC. The encoded protein is CASSLSGDRTQYF.